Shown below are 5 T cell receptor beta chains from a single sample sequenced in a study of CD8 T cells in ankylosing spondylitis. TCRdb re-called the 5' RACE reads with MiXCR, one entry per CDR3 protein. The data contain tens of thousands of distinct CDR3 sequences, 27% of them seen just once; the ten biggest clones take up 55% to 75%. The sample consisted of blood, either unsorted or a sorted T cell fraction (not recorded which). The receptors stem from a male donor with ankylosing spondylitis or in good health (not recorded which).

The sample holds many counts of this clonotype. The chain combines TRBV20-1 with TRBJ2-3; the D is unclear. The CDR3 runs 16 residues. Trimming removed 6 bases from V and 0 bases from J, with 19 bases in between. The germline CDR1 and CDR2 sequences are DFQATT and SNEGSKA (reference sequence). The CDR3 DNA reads TGCAGTGCCCACATACCCTCCGCGAGGAGCACAGATACGCAGTATTTT. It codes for CSAHIPSARSTDTQYF.

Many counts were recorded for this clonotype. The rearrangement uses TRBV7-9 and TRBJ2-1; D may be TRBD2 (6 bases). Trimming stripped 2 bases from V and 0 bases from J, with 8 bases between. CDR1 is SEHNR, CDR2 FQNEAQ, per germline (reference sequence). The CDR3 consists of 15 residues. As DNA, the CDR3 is TGTGCCAGCAGCTTATTGACTAGCTCCTACAATGAGCAGTTCTTC. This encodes CASSLLTSSYNEQFF.

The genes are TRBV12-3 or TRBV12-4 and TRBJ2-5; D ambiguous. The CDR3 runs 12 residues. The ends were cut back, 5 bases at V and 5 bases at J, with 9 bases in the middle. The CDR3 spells CASSPPRETQYF. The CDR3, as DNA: TGTGCCAGCAGTCCCCCCCGCGAGACCCAGTACTTC.

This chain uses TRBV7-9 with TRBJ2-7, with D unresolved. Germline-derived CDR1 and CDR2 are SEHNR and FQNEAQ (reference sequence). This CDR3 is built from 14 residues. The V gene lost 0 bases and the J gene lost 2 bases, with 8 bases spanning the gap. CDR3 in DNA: TGTGCCAGCAGCTTAGCCCTAGAGCCCTACGAGCAGTACTTC. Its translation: CASSLALEPYEQYF.

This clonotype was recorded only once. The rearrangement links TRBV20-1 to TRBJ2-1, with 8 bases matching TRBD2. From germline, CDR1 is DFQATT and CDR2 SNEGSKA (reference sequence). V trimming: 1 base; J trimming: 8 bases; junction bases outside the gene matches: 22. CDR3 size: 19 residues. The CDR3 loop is CSARVQVPIGREVTHEQFF. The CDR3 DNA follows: TGCAGTGCTAGAGTCCAGGTCCCAATTGGGCGGGAGGTGACCCATGAGCAGTTCTTC.